These 19 T cell receptor beta chains share one sample of origin, sequenced in a study of breast tumors, draining lymph nodes, adjacent tissues. Each CDR3 protein is one row after TCRdb ran MiXCR on the multiplex PCR reads. The table has about 230,000 distinct CDR3 sequences, roughly 30% seen once. Samples came from axillary lymph nodes draining the breast cancer. The specimen was axillary lymph node tissue. The receptors were gathered from a female donor with breast cancer. Some clones in this sample may be carry-over from other donors' samples.

This clonotype was seen at least ten times. The chain combines TRBV19 with TRBJ2-7; 9 bases line up with TRBD2. Germline V CDR1 and CDR2: LNHDA, SQIVND (reference sequence). Losses at the gene ends were 6 bases for V and 4 bases for J; bases not matched to a gene: 4. This CDR3 is 13 amino acids long. The CDR3 spells CASRASGTYEQYF. CDR3 sequence (DNA): TGTGCCAGTAGGGCTAGCGGGACTTACGAGCAGTACTTC.

This clonotype was seen at least ten times. The chain has TRBV5-1 and TRBJ2-5; perhaps TRBD2 as D (6 bases). The CDR3 is 15 amino acids. Trimming pared 1 base from V and 6 bases from J, leaving 16 bases between. In germline, CDR1 is SGHRS, CDR2 YFSETQ. The DNA of the CDR3 is TGCGCCAGCAGCTTGACCGGGAGCGGTGTAAAGACCCAGTACTTC. This encodes CASSLTGSGVKTQYF.

Of note for this clonotype: The limits of the CDR3 on the DNA are not certain, so only TCRdb's listed CDR3 is given. The rearrangement uses TRBV9 and TRBJ1-2. CDR1 SGDLS and CDR2 YYNGEE come from the germline V gene. The CDR3 is made up of 17 amino acids, end residues included. CDR3: CASSVGGGSGKNYGYTF.

This clonotype has only a few counts. The rearrangement joins TRBV27 to TRBJ2-3; D call uncertain. The V gene's germline CDR1 is MNHEY and CDR2 SMNVEV (reference sequence). Trimming took off 0 bases at V and 2 bases at J, with 6 bases between the two ends. The CDR3 covers 14 residues. This chain's CDR3 is CASSLSRHTDTQYF. CDR3 sequence (DNA): TGTGCCAGCAGTTTATCTCGACACACAGATACGCAGTATTTT.

This clonotype is a singleton in its sample. The chain joins TRBV20-1 to TRBJ2-5, with 11 bases fitting TRBD2. Per germline, CDR1 DFQATT and CDR2 SNEGSKA (reference sequence). J was trimmed by 4 bases and V by 6 bases; bases with no gene match: 4. The CDR3 spans 13 residues. CDR3 sequence: CSATGLAGETQYF. CDR3 sequence (DNA): TGCAGTGCGACCGGACTAGCGGGAGAGACCCAGTACTTC.

The chain is built from TRBV2 and TRBJ1-5; 9 bases line up with TRBD1. Trimming took 6 bases from V and 0 from J; bases not matched to a gene: 6. There are 16 residues in the CDR3. The germline V gene encodes CDR1 SNHLY and CDR2 FYNNEI. CDR3 in amino acids: CASRRDRDASNQPQHF. Here the CDR3 DNA reads TGTGCCAGCAGGAGGGACAGGGACGCTAGCAATCAGCCCCAGCATTTT.

The chain joins TRBV15 to TRBJ2-5; TRBD2 aligns across 11 bases. This CDR3 spans 14 amino acids. J lost 4 bases, V lost 4 bases, and 2 bases had no gene match. In germline, CDR1 is LNHNV, CDR2 YYDKDF (reference sequence). In DNA, the CDR3 is TGTGCCACCAGCACCGGGACTAGCGGAGAGACCCAGTACTTC. Translation gives CATSTGTSGETQYF.

J is TRBJ2-7 and V is TRBV25-1; 9 nucleotides agree with TRBD1. This CDR3 region has 16 residues. V trimming: 8 bases; J trimming: 4 bases; junction bases outside the gene matches: 15. Germline V gives CDR1 MGHDK, CDR2 SYGVNS. Written as DNA, the CDR3 is TGTGCCAGCGTAGTAGGGGGGGGACAGGGTGTTTACGAGCAGTACTTC. Its translation: CASVVGGGQGVYEQYF.

This clonotype occurred many times. The chain employs TRBV19 and TRBJ2-7; maybe TRBD2 (6 bases). The CDR3 is 16 amino acids. Germline-derived CDR1 and CDR2 are LNHDA and SQIVND (reference sequence). V was cut by 6 bases and J by 0 bases, with 18 bases left in between. CDR3 amino acids: CASRKVGRDSSYEQYF. The CDR3 nucleotides are TGTGCCAGTAGAAAGGTAGGCCGGGACTCCTCCTACGAGCAGTACTTC.

V usage is TRBV5-1 and J usage is TRBJ1-6, with a weak D call TRBD1 (5 bases). This CDR3 region has 14 residues. Germline loops: CDR1 SGHRS, CDR2 YFSETQ. V lost 6 bases and J 9 bases, leaving 16 bases between the germline ends. The CDR3 DNA is TGCGCCAGCATGTTGGGGCGCTCGGGTTCACCCCTCCACTTT. This gives the protein CASMLGRSGSPLHF. Filled out from reference TRBV5-1 and TRBJ1-6, the complete variable domain reads KAGVTQTPRYLIKTRGQQVTLSCSPISGHRSVSWYQQTPGQGLQFLFEYFSETQRNKGNFPGRFSGRQFSNSRSEMNVSTLELGDSALYLCASMLGRSGSPLHFGNGTRLTVT.

This clonotype has just one count. The V and J genes are TRBV6-5 and TRBJ1-6; D gene ambiguous. The CDR3 runs to 13 residues. The V and J ends lost 2 bases and 7 bases respectively, with 6 bases between them. Germline V lookup: CDR1 MNHEY, CDR2 SVGAGI. In DNA, the CDR3 is TGTGCCAGCAGTTACGGGCGGAATTCACCCCTCCACTTT. Translation: CASSYGRNSPLHF.

Many counts were recorded for this clonotype. This may come from a read error, since a much larger clone is one base off. V gene TRBV6-4 combines with J gene TRBJ2-7; 13 bases match TRBD2. Germline V gives CDR1 MRHNA, CDR2 SNTAGT. The CDR3 runs 14 residues. With 8 bases clipped from V and 9 bases from J, the junction kept 10 bases outside the gene matches. The CDR3 region has the DNA TGTGCCAGCTTCCGGACTAGCGGGAGTGCGAGGCAGTACTTC. Amino acid sequence: CASFRTSGSARQYF.

This clonotype has at least ten counts. This chain links TRBV11-2 with TRBJ1-6; D is perhaps TRBD1 (5 bases). The CDR3 runs 15 residues. Deletions cut 0 bases from V and 7 bases from J, with 10 bases between. Germline V gene sequence: CDR1 SGHAT, CDR2 FQNNGV. As DNA, the CDR3 is TGTGCCAGCAGCTTAGAAGTGACAGTCAATTCACCCCTCCACTTT. Amino acid sequence: CASSLEVTVNSPLHF.

This clonotype was recorded at least ten times. The chain employs TRBV6-1 and TRBJ1-2, with D perhaps matching TRBD1 (5 bases). Germline V gives CDR1 MNHNS, CDR2 SASEGT. CDR3 size: 14 residues. The germline V and J ends were trimmed by 4 bases and 0 bases, with 9 bases remaining between them. As DNA, the CDR3 is TGTGCCAGCAGTGGACAGACAGCTAACTATGGCTACACCTTC. Protein product: CASSGQTANYGYTF.

This clonotype has at least ten counts. The chain employs TRBV7-9 and TRBJ2-1, with TRBD2 matching over 13 bases. This CDR3 comprises 13 residues. Germline V gene lookup returns CDR1 SEHNR and CDR2 FQNEAQ (reference sequence). Germline trimming cut 4 bases from V and 12 bases from J; bases unmatched to any gene: 3. The CDR3 nucleotides read TGTGCCAGCAGCTGGACTAGCGGGAGTGGGCAGTTCTTC. It encodes CASSWTSGSGQFF.

In the case of this clonotype: Being one base from a much bigger clone, this may be a read error. The chain recombines TRBV9 with TRBJ2-1, with 10 bases fitting TRBD2. The CDR3 is 14 amino acids. Germline lookup yields CDR1 SGDLS and CDR2 YYNGEE. The CDR3 here is CASSVLAGDNEQSF. CDR3 DNA: TGTGCCAGCAGCGTGCTAGCGGGAGACAATGAGCAGTCCTTC.

This chain links TRBV7-3 with TRBJ2-3; weak D call: TRBD1 (6 bases). This CDR3 has 14 residues. The V end lost 5 bases, the J end lost 4 bases, and 13 bases lay between the germline ends. CDR1 and CDR2 (germline): SGHTA, FQGTGA. CDR3 amino acids: CASSPRQAADTQYF. CDR3 sequence (DNA): TGTGCCAGCAGCCCTAGACAGGCCGCAGATACGCAGTATTTT. The whole variable domain, remainder taken from reference TRBV7-3 and TRBJ2-3, is GAGVSQTPSNKVTEKGKYVELRCDPISGHTALYWYRQSLGQGPEFLIYFQGTGAADDSGLPNDRFFAVRPEGSVSTLKIQRTERGDSAVYLCASSPRQAADTQYFGPGTRLTVL.

Notes on this clonotype: This clone may be a read error of a much larger clone one base away. The gene calls are TRBV7-9 and TRBJ2-7; 12 bases are shared with TRBD2. This CDR3 contains 14 residues. Germline loops: CDR1 SEHNR, CDR2 FQNEAQ (reference sequence). Trimming at V came to 5 bases and at J to 3 bases, leaving 2 bases not matched to a gene. The CDR3 is CASSEGLAGYEQYV. As DNA, the CDR3 is TGTGCCAGCAGCGAGGGACTAGCGGGCTACGAGCAGTACGTC.

A note on this clonotype: One junction end does not reproduce the germline sequence, and a read error may be involved. V usage is TRBV6-6 and J usage is TRBJ1-5; D unresolved. CDR3 length: 15 residues. The germline V gene has CDR1 MNHNY and CDR2 SVGAGI (reference sequence). CDR3 loop: CASSHSSGYNQPQHF. The CDR3 DNA reads as TGTGCCAGCAGTCACTCGAGTGGATACAATCAGCCCCAGCATTTT.